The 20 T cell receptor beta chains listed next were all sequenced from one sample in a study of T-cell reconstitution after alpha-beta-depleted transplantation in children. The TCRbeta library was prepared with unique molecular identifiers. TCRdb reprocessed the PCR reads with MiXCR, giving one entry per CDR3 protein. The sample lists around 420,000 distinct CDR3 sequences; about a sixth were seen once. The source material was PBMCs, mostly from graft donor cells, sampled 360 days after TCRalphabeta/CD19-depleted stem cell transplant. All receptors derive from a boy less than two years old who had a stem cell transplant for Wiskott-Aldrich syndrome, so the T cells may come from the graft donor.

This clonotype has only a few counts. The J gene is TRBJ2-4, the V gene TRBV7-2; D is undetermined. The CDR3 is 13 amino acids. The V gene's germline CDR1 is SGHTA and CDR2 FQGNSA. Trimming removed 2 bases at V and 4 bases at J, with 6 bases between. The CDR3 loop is CASSLQWKNIQYF. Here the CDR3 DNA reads TGTGCCAGCAGCTTACAGTGGAAAAACATTCAGTACTTC.

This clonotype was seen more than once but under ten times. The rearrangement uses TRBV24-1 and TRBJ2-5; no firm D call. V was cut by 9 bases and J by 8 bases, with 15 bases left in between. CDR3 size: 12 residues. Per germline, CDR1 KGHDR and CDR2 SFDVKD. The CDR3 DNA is TGTGCCACCGGAGTACCCAAGAGAACCCAGTACTTC. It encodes CATGVPKRTQYF.

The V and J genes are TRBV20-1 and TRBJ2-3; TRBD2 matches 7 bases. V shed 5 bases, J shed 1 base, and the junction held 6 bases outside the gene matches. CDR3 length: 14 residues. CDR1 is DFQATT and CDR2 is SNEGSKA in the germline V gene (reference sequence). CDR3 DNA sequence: TGCAGTGCTGGAAGACTAGCAGGCACAGATACGCAGTATTTT. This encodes CSAGRLAGTDTQYF.

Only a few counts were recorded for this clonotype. The CDR3 coding sequence is TGTGCCAGCAGCCCACGCCTCCTAGGCGGGGTGGAATCCGGGGAGCTGTTTTTT. Its translation is CASSPRLLGGVESGELFF. The gene calls are TRBV9 and TRBJ2-2, with a weak D call TRBD2 (6 bases). The CDR3 contains 18 residues. The V end lost 4 bases, the J end lost 6 bases, and 25 bases lay between the germline ends. The V gene's germline CDR1 is SGDLS and CDR2 YYNGEE. Full variable domain (outside the CDR3, taken from reference TRBV9 and TRBJ2-2): DSGVTQTPKHLITATGQRVTLRCSPRSGDLSVYWYQQSLDQGLQFLIQYYNGEERAKGNILERFSAQQFPDLHSELNLSSLELGDSALYFCASSPRLLGGVESGELFFGEGSRLTVL.

As DNA, the CDR3 is TGTGCCAGCAGGTCTCTAGCGACCGACAACGAGCAGTACTTC. It translates to CASRSLATDNEQYF. The V gene is TRBV27, the J gene TRBJ2-7; TRBD2 is a possible D gene (6 bases). Looked up from germline, CDR1 is MNHEY and CDR2 is SMNVEV (reference sequence). V was clipped by 6 bases and J by 5 bases, with 17 bases between them. CDR3 size: 14 residues.

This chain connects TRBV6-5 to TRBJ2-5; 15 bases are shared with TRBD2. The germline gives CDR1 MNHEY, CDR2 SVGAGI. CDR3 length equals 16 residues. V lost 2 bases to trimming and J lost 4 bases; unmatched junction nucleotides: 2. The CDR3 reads CASSYRGLAGGETQYF. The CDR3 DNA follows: TGTGCCAGCAGTTACAGGGGACTAGCGGGGGGAGAGACCCAGTACTTC.

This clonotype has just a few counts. CDR3 amino acids: CASRIPDRVASPLHF. CDR3 sequence (DNA): TGTGCCAGCCGCATCCCAGACAGGGTGGCTTCACCCCTCCACTTT. The rearrangement joins TRBV6-1 to TRBJ1-6, with 7 bases aligning to TRBD1. Germline CDR1 is MNHNS and CDR2 is SASEGT. The CDR3 is 15 amino acids. The V gene end was trimmed by 8 bases and the J gene end by 9 bases; junction bases not matched to a gene: 13.

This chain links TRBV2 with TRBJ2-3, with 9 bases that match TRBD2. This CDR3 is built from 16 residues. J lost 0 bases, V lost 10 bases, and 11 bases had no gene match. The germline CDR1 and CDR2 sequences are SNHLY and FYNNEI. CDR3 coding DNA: TGTGCCAACAGGCGGGGGGGAAAAACTAGCACAGATACGCAGTATTTT. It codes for CANRRGGKTSTDTQYF.

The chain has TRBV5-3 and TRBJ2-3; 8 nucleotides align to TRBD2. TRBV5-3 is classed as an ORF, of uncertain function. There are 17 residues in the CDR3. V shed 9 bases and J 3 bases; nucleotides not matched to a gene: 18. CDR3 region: CATGGAPLGGLTDTQYF. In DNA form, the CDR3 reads TGTGCCACCGGGGGGGCACCCTTAGGAGGCCTAACAGATACGCAGTATTTT.

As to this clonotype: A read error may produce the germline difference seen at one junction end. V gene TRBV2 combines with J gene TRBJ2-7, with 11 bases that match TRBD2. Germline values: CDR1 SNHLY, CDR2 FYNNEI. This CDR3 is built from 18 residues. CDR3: CAISPILAGGPFFYEQYF. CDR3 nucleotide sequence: TGTGCCATCAGTCCCATTTTAGCGGGAGGGCCTTTTTTCTACGAGCAGTACTTC.

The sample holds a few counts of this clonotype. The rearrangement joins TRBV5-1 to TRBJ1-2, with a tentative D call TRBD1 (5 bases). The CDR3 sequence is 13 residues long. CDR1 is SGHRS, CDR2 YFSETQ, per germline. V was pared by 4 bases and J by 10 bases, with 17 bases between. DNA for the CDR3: TGCGCCAGCAGCACCCAACCGCAGGGTTACTACACCTTC. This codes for CASSTQPQGYYTF.

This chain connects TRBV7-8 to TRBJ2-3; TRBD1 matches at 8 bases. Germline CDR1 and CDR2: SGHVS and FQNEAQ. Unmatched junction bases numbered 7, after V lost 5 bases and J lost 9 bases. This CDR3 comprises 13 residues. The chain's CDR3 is CASSRTGWDTQYF. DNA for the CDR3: TGTGCCAGCAGCCGGACAGGGTGGGACACGCAGTATTTT. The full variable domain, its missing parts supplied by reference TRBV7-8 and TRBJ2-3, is GAGVSQSPRYKVAKRGQDVALRCDPISGHVSLFWYQQALGQGPEFLTYFQNEAQLDKSGLPSDRFFAERPEGSVSTLKIQRTQQEDSAVYLCASSRTGWDTQYFGPGTRLTVL.

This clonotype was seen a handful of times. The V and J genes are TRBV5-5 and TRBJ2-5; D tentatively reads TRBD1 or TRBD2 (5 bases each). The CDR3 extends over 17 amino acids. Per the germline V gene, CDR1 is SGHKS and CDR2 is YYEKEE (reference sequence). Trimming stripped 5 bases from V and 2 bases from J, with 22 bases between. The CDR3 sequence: CASSLRQSKGSQETQYF. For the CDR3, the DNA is TGTGCCAGCAGTCTGAGGCAGTCTAAGGGGAGTCAAGAGACCCAGTACTTC.

The chain's CDR3 is CASSYSTTGGTQYF. The CDR3 bases are TGTGCCAGCAGTTACTCCACTACCGGCGGGACCCAGTACTTC. The chain is built from TRBV6-5 and TRBJ2-5; no definite D call. Between the trimmed V and J ends, which lost 0 bases and 7 bases, there was a span of 12 bases. Germline CDR1 and CDR2: MNHEY and SVGAGI. The CDR3 runs to 14 residues.

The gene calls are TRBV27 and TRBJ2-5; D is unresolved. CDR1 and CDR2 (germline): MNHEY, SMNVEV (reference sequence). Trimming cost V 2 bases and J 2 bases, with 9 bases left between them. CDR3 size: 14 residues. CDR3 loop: CASSLKRTQETQYF. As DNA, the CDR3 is TGTGCCAGCAGTTTAAAGCGCACACAAGAGACCCAGTACTTC.

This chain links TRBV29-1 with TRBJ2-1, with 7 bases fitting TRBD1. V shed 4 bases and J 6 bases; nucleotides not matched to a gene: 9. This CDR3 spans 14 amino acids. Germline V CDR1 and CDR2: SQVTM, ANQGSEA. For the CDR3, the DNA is TGCAGCGTTGGGCCGGGACAGCCGGTCAATGAGCAGTTCTTC. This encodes CSVGPGQPVNEQFF.

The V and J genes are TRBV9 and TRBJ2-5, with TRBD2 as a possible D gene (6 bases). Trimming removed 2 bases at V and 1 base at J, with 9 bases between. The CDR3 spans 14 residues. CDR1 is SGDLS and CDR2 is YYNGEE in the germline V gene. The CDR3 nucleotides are TGTGCCAGCAGCGTTGGGACTTCCCAAGAGACCCAGTACTTC. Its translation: CASSVGTSQETQYF.

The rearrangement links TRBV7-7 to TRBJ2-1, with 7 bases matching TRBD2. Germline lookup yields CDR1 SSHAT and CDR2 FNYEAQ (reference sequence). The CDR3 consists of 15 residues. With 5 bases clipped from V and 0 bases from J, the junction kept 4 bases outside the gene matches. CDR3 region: CASSPGLVSYNEQFF. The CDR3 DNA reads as TGTGCCAGCAGCCCCGGACTAGTCTCCTACAATGAGCAGTTCTTC. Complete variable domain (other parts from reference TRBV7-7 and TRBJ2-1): GAGVSQSPRYKVTKRGQDVTLRCDPISSHATLYWYQQALGQGPEFLTYFNYEAQPDKSGLPSDRFSAERPEGSISTLTIQRTEQRDSAMYRCASSPGLVSYNEQFFGPGTRLTVL.

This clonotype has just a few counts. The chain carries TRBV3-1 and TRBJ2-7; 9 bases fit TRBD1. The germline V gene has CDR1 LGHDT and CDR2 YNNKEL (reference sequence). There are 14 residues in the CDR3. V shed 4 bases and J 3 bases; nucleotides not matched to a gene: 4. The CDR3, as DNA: TGTGCCAGCAGCCGGGGACAGGGCTGCTACGAGCAGTACTTC. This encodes CASSRGQGCYEQYF.

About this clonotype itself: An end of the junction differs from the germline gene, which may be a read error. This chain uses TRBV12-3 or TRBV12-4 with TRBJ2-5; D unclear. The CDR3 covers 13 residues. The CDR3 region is CASSRRQQATQYF. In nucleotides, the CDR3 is TGTGCCAGCAGCCGCCGACAACAAGCGACCCAGTACTTC.